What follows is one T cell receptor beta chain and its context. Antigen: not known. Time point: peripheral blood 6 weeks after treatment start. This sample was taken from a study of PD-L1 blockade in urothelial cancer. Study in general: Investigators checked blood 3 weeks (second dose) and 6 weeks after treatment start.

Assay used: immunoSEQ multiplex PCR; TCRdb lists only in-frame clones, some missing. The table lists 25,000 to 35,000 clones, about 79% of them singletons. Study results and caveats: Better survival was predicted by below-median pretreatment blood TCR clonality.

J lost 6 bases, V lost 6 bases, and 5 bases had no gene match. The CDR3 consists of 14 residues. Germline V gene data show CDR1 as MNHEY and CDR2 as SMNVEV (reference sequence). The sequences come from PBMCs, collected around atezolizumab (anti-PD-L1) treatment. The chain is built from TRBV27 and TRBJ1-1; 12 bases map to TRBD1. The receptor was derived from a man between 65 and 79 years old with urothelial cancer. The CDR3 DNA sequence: TGTGCCAGCAGAGGGACAGGGGGCTTCTCTGAAGCTTTCTTT. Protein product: CASRGTGGFSEAFF.